This passage covers 16 T cell receptor beta chains from one sample sequenced in a study of beta chain features in type 1 diabetes. Every isolated RNA sample was fully reverse transcribed, so sequencing captured expressed TCRB transcripts. Libraries were prepared by immunoSEQ multiplex PCR; TCRdb keeps only in-frame clonotypes and omits some of them. The sample has 900,000 or so clones, roughly 17% seen once. The sample consisted of naive CD4+ T cells from blood. These receptors all stem from a young woman in good health.

Notes on this clone: Additional DNA sequences in this sample encode the identical CDR3. The V and J genes are TRBV6-5 and TRBJ2-6, with no clear D. Per the germline V gene, CDR1 is MNHEY and CDR2 is SVGAGI. Trimming pared 3 bases from V and 0 bases from J, leaving 3 bases between. The CDR3 totals 14 residues. The CDR3 loop is CASSYRSGANVLTF. The CDR3 DNA reads TGTGCCAGCAGTTATCGCTCTGGGGCCAACGTCCTGACTTTC.

A word on this clone: Given a much more abundant clone one base away, this may be a read error. The chain recombines TRBV27 with TRBJ2-6; D is ambiguous. V was cut by 6 bases and J by 0 bases, with 3 bases left in between. The CDR3 runs 13 residues. Germline V gives CDR1 MNHEY, CDR2 SMNVEV (reference sequence). CDR3 nucleotide sequence: TGTGCCAGCAGCGACTCTGGGGCCAACGTCCTGACTTTC. This codes for CASSDSGANVLTF.

This chain uses TRBV6-1 with TRBJ1-5; 8 positions agree with TRBD1. The length of the CDR3 is 15 residues. The ends lost 4 bases at V and 3 bases at J; junction bases unmatched: 5. Per germline, CDR1 MNHNS and CDR2 SASEGT. DNA of the CDR3: TGTGCCAGCAGTGGGGCAGGGGGCCTCAATCAGCCCCAGCATTTT. It encodes CASSGAGGLNQPQHF.

The table lists this clone with a few counts. The gene calls are TRBV18 and TRBJ2-5, with TRBD2 as a possible D gene (5 bases). Germline V gene lookup returns CDR1 KGHSH and CDR2 LQKENI. CDR3 length: 12 amino acids. V lost 5 bases to trimming and J lost 5 bases, with 9 bases between them. CDR3 loop: CASSSGWETQYF. The CDR3 nucleotides are TGTGCCAGCTCATCGGGATGGGAGACCCAGTACTTC.

This clone was found a few times. V and J are TRBV4-1 and TRBJ1-2; 7 nucleotides match TRBD1. J gave up 3 bases and V 4 bases, and 8 bases lay outside the gene matches. The CDR3 loop spans 15 amino acids. The germline V gene encodes CDR1 MGHRA and CDR2 YSYEKL. CDR3 DNA sequence: TGCGCCAGCAGCCCCTCAGGGGGGAGTTACTATGGCTACACCTTC. Residues: CASSPSGGSYYGYTF.

This clone occurred a few times. The gene calls are TRBV25-1 and TRBJ2-5, with 10 bases lining up with TRBD1. The last part of the DNA fits TRBJ2-7 better; the J call may be wrong. This CDR3 is 14 amino acids long. The germline V gene has CDR1 MGHDK and CDR2 SYGVNS. The DNA for the CDR3 is TGTGCCAGCAGTCGGACAGGGGGGGCCTACGAGCAGTACTTC. It translates to CASSRTGGAYEQYF.

This clone has more than one count but fewer than ten. The J gene is TRBJ2-1, the V gene TRBV5-1; tentative D call: TRBD2 (6 bases). V lost 0 bases and J 0 bases, leaving 10 bases between the germline ends. CDR3 length: 16 amino acids. Germline CDR1 and CDR2: SGHRS and YFSETQ. CDR3 protein: CASSLVRGGSYNEQFF. Written as DNA, the CDR3 is TGCGCCAGCAGCTTGGTACGGGGAGGCTCCTACAATGAGCAGTTCTTC.

The chain couples TRBV13 to TRBJ2-1; the D gene is possibly TRBD2 (5 bases). Germline lookup yields CDR1 PRHDT and CDR2 FYEKMQ (reference sequence). Trimming shortened V by 1 base and J by 4 bases, and 11 bases separated the two germline ends. The CDR3 is made up of 15 amino acids. The CDR3 loop is CASSLDLAEYNEQFF. The CDR3 nucleotides are TGTGCCAGCAGCTTAGACCTAGCCGAATACAATGAGCAGTTCTTC.

Worth noting for this clone: The sample carries other DNA sequences with the same CDR3. The chain couples TRBV15 to TRBJ2-7; possibly TRBD2 for D (5 bases). The CDR3 is 14 residues long. Germline CDR1 and CDR2: LNHNV and YYDKDF (reference sequence). The V end lost 1 base, the J end lost 4 bases, and 11 bases lay between the germline ends. CDR3: CATSRARGSYEQYF. For the CDR3, the DNA is TGTGCCACCAGCAGAGCTCGGGGATCGTACGAGCAGTACTTC.

This clone was seen only once. The rearrangement uses TRBV18 and TRBJ2-3; D remains ambiguous. Germline CDR1 KGHSH, CDR2 LQKENI. CDR3 length: 14 residues. Trimming took off 2 bases at V and 5 bases at J, with 11 bases between the two ends. The CDR3 is CASSPLQALDTQYF. CDR3 nucleotide sequence: TGTGCCAGCTCACCATTGCAGGCCCTAGATACGCAGTATTTT. Variable domain in full (rest from reference TRBV18 and TRBJ2-3): NAGVMQNPRHLVRRRGQEARLRCSPMKGHSHVYWYRQLPEEGLKFMVYLQKENIIDESGMPKERFSAEFPKEGPSILRIQQVVRGDSAAYFCASSPLQALDTQYFGPGTRLTVL.

The table lists this clone with a few counts. CDR3 protein: CASSSEGSGYTF. The CDR3 nucleotides read TGTGCCAGCAGCTCGGAGGGGTCCGGCTACACCTTC. The V gene is TRBV5-5, the J gene TRBJ1-2; D is possibly TRBD1 (5 bases). Per germline, CDR1 SGHKS and CDR2 YYEKEE (reference sequence). V was trimmed by 3 bases and J by 8 bases, leaving 11 bases between them. CDR3 length: 12 residues.

The V and J genes are TRBV28 and TRBJ2-5; D might be TRBD1 (6 bases). Trimming took off 5 bases at V and 1 base at J, with 17 bases between the two ends. Germline assignment: CDR1 MDHEN and CDR2 SYDVKM. The CDR3 spans 16 residues. In nucleotides, the CDR3 is TGTGCCAGCAGTCCACCCCCGGGACACCTCCAAGAGACCCAGTACTTC. It specifies CASSPPPGHLQETQYF.

The table lists this clone with a few counts. The CDR3 DNA reads TGCAGCGTTGTCTACGACTACAATGAGCAGTTCTTC. It encodes CSVVYDYNEQFF. The chain is built from TRBV29-1 and TRBJ2-1; no firm D call. V was shortened by 4 bases and J by 3 bases, with 7 bases between the two germline ends. Germline V gene lookup returns CDR1 SQVTM and CDR2 ANQGSEA. The CDR3 loop spans 12 amino acids.

This rearrangement joins TRBV10-3 to TRBJ2-5, with 7 bases aligning to TRBD1. V trimming: 5 bases; J trimming: 4 bases; junction bases outside the gene matches: 7. Germline lookup yields CDR1 ENHRY and CDR2 SYGVKD. The CDR3 is 14 residues long. CDR3 sequence (DNA): TGTGCCATCAGTCTACAGGGGTTGGGAGAGACCCAGTACTTC. Its translation: CAISLQGLGETQYF.

CDR3 region: CASSSLPSSYNEQFF. Written as DNA, the CDR3 is TGTGCCAGCAGTTCCTTACCAAGCTCCTACAATGAGCAGTTCTTC. V is TRBV6-5 and J is TRBJ2-1; D is uncertain. The ends were cut back, 4 bases at V and 0 bases at J, with 10 bases in the middle. The CDR3 sequence is 15 residues long. From germline, CDR1 is MNHEY and CDR2 SVGAGI.

This clone occurred a few times. The chain carries TRBV7-2 and TRBJ2-1; TRBD2 matches 15 bases. Unmatched junction bases numbered 6, after V lost 6 bases and J lost 9 bases. The CDR3 spans 15 residues. Germline V gives CDR1 SGHTA, CDR2 FQGNSA. The chain's CDR3 is CASRWTSGRGSEQFF. The CDR3 DNA reads as TGTGCCAGCAGATGGACTAGCGGGAGGGGTAGTGAGCAGTTCTTC.